The present T cell receptor (beta chain) was sequenced within a study of blood T cell repertoires in COVID-19. About the research overall: COVID-19 samples from acute and convalescent phases originated in the United States, Italy and Spain.

It was within 2 weeks before study entry that exposed participants met a COVID-19 case. Assay used: immunoSEQ multiplex PCR; TCRdb lists only in-frame clones, some missing. Among 350,000 to 400,000 clones listed, approximately 90% were seen once. The V gene's germline CDR1 is SQVTM and CDR2 ANQGSEA. The V gene end was trimmed by 3 bases and the J gene end by 11 bases; junction bases not matched to a gene: 5. The CDR3 has 11 amino acids. Sequencing was done on a sample of PBMCs or T cells enriched from blood (not recorded which). V gene TRBV29-1 combines with J gene TRBJ1-1; 8 positions agree with TRBD1. This TCR derives from a woman aged 40-49 years who had been exposed to COVID-19. In DNA form, the CDR3 reads TGCAGCGTTGAGAGGACAGGGAGGGCTTTCTTT. Amino acid sequence: CSVERTGRAFF.